This T cell receptor (beta chain) originates from a study of radiation and T cells in renal cell carcinoma. At the level of the study: Nephrectomy followed 15 Gy stereotactic body radiation by 4 weeks. Findings and limits, study-wide: In blood, top tumor clones expanded by 2 weeks, shrinking by 4.

Stated time point: baseline pretreatment blood. This sample's treatment: 15 Gy SBRT to primary tumor, nephrectomy 4 weeks later. Some clones are missing from TCRdb's copy, which holds only in-frame ones; the method was immunoSEQ multiplex PCR. This sample has approximately 150,000 clones; around 89% occur once, and the top ten carry 4.1%. On this clone itself: Its cognate antigen is unknown.

V shed 4 bases, J shed 3 bases, and the junction held 8 bases outside the gene matches. Germline CDR1 and CDR2: SGHNT and YYREEE (reference sequence). The length of the CDR3 is 17 residues. This specimen consisted of blood, obtained from a patient whose treatment included radiotherapy and nephrectomy. This chain connects TRBV5-4 to TRBJ1-3; TRBD1 matches 12 bases. The receptor was isolated from an older woman with renal cell carcinoma. The CDR3 loop is CASSSPGQGAFGNTIYF. The DNA of the CDR3 is TGTGCCAGCAGCAGTCCGGGACAGGGGGCTTTTGGAAACACCATATATTTT.